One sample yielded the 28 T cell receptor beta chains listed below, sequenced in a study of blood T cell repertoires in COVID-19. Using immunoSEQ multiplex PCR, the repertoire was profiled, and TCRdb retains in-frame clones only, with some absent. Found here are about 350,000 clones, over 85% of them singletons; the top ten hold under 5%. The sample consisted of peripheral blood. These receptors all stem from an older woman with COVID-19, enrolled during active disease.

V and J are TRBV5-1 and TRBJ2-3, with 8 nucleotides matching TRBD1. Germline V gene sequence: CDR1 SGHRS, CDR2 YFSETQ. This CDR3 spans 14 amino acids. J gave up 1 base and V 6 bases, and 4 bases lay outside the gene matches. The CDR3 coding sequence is TGCGCCAGCAACCCAGGGGGCGGCACAGATACGCAGTATTTT. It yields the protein CASNPGGGTDTQYF.

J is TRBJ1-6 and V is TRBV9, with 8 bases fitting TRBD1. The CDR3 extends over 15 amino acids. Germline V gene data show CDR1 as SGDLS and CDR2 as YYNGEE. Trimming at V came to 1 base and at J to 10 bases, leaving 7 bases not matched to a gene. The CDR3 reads CASSVTKDRVSPLHF. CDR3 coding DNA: TGTGCCAGCAGCGTAACGAAGGACAGGGTCTCACCCCTCCACTTT.

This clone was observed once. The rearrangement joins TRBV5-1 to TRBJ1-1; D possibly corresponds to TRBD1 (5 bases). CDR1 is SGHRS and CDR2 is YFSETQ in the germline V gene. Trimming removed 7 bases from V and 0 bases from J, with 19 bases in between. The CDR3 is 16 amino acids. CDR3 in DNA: TGCGCCAGCGCCACGGCGGAGGGACTCATGAACACTGAAGCTTTCTTT. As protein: CASATAEGLMNTEAFF.

DNA of the CDR3: TGTGCCAGTAGTATCCTGGGAACAGGGGGTATGACTACGGGGCAGTTCTTC. As protein: CASSILGTGGMTTGQFF. V is TRBV19 and J is TRBJ2-1; 8 bases are a match to TRBD1. This CDR3 is built from 17 residues. Germline loops: CDR1 LNHDA, CDR2 SQIVND (reference sequence). The ends lost 3 bases at V and 12 bases at J; junction bases unmatched: 19.

The CDR3 here is CSVGTGAPYGYTF. The CDR3 DNA reads TGCAGCGTCGGTACAGGGGCCCCCTATGGCTACACCTTC. The chain links TRBV29-1 to TRBJ1-2, with 7 positions matching TRBD1. This CDR3 has 13 residues. The ends lost 6 bases at V and 4 bases at J; junction bases unmatched: 8. The germline V gene has CDR1 SQVTM and CDR2 ANQGSEA.

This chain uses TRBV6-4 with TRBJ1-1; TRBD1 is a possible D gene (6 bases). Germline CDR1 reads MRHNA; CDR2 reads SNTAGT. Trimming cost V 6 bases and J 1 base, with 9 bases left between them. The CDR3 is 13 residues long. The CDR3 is CASSRQANTEAFF. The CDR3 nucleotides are TGTGCCAGCAGCAGACAGGCGAACACTGAAGCTTTCTTT.

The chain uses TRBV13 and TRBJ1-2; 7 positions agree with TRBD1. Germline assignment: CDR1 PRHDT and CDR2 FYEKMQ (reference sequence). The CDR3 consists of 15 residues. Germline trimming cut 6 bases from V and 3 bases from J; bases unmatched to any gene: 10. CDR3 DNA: TGTGCCAGCAGTTTTTACAGGGGCTTGGACTATGGCTACACCTTC. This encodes CASSFYRGLDYGYTF.

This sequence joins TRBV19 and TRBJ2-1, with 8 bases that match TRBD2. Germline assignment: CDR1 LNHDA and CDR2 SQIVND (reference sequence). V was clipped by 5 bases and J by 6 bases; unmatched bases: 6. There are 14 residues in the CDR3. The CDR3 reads CASSVRLASNEQFF. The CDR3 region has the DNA TGTGCCAGTAGTGTCCGACTAGCGAGCAATGAGCAGTTCTTC. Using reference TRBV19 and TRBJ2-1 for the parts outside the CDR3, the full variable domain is DGGITQSPKYLFRKEGQNVTLSCEQNLNHDAMYWYRQDPGQGLRLIYYSQIVNDFQKGDIAEGYSVSREKKESFPLTVTSAQKNPTAFYLCASSVRLASNEQFFGPGTRLTVL.

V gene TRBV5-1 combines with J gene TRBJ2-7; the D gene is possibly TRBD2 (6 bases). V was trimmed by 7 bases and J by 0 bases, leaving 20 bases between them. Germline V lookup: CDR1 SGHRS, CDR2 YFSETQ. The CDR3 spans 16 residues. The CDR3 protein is CASAPSWTKSSYEQYF. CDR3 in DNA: TGCGCCAGCGCCCCGTCCTGGACTAAGAGCTCCTACGAGCAGTACTTC.

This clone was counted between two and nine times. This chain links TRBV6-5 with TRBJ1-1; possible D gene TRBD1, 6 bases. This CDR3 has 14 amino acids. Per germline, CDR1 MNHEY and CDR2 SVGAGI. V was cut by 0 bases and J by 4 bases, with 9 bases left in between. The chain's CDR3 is CASSYSRGSTEAFF. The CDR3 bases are TGTGCCAGCAGTTACTCGAGGGGGTCCACTGAAGCTTTCTTT.

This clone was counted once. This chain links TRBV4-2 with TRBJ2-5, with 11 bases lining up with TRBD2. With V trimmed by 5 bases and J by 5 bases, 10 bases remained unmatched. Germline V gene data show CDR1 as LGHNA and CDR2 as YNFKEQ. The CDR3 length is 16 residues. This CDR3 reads CASSSRVAGGLETQYF. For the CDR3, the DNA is TGTGCCAGCAGCTCCCGAGTAGCGGGGGGGCTTGAGACCCAGTACTTC.

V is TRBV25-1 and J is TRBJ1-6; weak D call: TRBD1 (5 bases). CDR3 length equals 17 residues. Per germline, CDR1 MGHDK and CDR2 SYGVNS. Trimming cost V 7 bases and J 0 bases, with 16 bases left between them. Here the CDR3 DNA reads TGTGCCAGCATGCAGGGCCCGGTGGGCTCCTATAATTCACCCCTCCACTTT. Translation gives CASMQGPVGSYNSPLHF.

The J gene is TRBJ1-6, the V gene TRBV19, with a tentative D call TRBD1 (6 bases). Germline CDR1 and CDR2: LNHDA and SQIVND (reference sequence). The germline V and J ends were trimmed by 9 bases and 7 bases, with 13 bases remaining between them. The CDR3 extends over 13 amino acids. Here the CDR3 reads CASPWQGNSPLHF. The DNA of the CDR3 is TGTGCCAGCCCCTGGCAGGGGAATTCACCCCTCCACTTT.

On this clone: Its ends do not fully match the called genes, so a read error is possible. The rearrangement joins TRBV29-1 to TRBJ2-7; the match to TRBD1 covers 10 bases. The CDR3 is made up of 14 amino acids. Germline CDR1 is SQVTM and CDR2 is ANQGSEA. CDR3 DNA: TGCAGCGCTGAAACGGACAGGGGGTCTGTCGAGCAGTACTTC. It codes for CSAETDRGSVEQYF.

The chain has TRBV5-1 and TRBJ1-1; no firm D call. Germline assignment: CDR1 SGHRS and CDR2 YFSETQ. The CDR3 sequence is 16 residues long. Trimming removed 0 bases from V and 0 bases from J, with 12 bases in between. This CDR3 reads CASSLAAGSLNTEAFF. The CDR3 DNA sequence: TGCGCCAGCAGCTTGGCTGCGGGGTCGCTGAACACTGAAGCTTTCTTT.

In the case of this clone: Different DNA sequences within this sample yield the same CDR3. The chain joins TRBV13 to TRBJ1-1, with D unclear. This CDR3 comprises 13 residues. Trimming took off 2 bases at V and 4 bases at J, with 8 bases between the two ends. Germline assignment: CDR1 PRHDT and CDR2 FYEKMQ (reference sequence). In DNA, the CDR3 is TGTGCCAGCAGCTTAAAGGGAGGCACTGAAGCTTTCTTT. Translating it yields CASSLKGGTEAFF.

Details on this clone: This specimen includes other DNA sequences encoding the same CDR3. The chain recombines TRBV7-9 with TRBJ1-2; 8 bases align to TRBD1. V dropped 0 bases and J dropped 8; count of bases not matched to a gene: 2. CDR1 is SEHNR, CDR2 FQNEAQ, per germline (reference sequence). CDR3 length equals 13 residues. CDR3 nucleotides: TGTGCCAGCAGCTTAGCTGGACAGGGAGGCTACACCTTC. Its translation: CASSLAGQGGYTF.

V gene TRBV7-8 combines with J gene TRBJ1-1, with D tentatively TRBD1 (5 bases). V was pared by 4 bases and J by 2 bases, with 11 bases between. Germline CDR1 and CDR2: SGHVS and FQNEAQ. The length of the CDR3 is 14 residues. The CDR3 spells CASSWQGGNTEAFF. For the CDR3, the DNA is TGTGCCAGCAGCTGGCAGGGTGGCAACACTGAAGCTTTCTTT. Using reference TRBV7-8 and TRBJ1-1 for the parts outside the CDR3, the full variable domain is GAGVSQSPRYKVAKRGQDVALRCDPISGHVSLFWYQQALGQGPEFLTYFQNEAQLDKSGLPSDRFFAERPEGSVSTLKIQRTQQEDSAVYLCASSWQGGNTEAFFGQGTRLTVV.

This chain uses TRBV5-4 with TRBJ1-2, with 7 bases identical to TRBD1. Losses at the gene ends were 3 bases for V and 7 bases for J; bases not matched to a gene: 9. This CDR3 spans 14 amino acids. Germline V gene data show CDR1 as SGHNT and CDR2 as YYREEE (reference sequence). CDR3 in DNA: TGTGCCAGCAGCTCCCCGGGACAGATCTCTGGCTACACCTTC. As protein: CASSSPGQISGYTF.

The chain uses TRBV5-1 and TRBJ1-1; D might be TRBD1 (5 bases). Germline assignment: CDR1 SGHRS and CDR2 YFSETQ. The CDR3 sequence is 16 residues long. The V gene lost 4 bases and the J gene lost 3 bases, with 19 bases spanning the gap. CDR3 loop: CASSLREYQGYTEAFF. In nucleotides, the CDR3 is TGCGCCAGCAGCCTAAGAGAATACCAGGGCTACACTGAAGCTTTCTTT.

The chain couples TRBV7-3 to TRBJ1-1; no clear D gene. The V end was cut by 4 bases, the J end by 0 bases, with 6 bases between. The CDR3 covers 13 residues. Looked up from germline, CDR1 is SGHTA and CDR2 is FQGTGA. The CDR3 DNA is TGTGCCAGCAGCTCCTACCTGAACACTGAAGCTTTCTTT. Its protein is CASSSYLNTEAFF.

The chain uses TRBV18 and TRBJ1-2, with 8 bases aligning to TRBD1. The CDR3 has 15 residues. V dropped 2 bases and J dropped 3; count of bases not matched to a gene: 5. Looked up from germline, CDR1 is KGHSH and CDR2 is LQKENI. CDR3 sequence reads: CASSPSTGADYGYTF. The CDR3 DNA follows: TGTGCCAGCTCACCATCGACAGGGGCAGACTATGGCTACACCTTC.

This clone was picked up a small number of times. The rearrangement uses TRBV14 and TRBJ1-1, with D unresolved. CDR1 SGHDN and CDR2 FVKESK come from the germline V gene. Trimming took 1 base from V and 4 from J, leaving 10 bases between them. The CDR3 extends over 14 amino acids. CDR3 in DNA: TGTGCCAGCAGCCAAGGGGAGTGGGGCACTGAAGCTTTCTTT. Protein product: CASSQGEWGTEAFF.

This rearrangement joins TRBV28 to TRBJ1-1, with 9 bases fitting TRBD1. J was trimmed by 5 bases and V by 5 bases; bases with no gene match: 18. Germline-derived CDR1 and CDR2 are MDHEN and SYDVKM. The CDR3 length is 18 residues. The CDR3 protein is CASSPLRQGGLRSTEAFF. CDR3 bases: TGTGCCAGCAGTCCCCTACGACAGGGGGGGTTAAGGAGTACTGAAGCTTTCTTT.

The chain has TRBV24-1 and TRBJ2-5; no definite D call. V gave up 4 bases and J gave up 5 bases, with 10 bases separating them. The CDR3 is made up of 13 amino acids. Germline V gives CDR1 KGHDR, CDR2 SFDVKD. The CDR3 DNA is TGTGCCACCAGTGACCAATGGGCGGAGACCCAGTACTTC. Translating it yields CATSDQWAETQYF.

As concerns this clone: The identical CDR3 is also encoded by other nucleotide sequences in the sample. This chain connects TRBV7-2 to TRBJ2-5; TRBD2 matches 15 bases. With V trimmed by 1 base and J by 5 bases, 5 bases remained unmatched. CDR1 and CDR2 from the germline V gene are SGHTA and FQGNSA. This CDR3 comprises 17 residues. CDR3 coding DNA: TGTGCCAGCAGCTTAGGGACTAGCGGGGGGGCTGGGGAGACCCAGTACTTC. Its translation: CASSLGTSGGAGETQYF.

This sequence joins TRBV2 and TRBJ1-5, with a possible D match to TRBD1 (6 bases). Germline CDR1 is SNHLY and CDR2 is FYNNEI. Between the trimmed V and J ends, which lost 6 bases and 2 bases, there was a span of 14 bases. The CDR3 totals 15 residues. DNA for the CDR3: TGTGCCAGCAGGGAAACAGGGATTCGCAATCAGCCCCAGCATTTT. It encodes CASRETGIRNQPQHF.

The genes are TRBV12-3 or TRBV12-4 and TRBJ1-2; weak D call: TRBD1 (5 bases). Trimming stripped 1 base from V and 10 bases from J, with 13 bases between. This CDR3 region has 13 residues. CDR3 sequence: CASSLEGFDVYTF. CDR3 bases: TGTGCCAGCAGTTTAGAGGGGTTCGATGTCTACACCTTC.